This TCR beta chain was sequenced for a study of control samples from healthy donors and cancer patients. V was clipped by 7 bases and J by 6 bases, with 25 bases between them. Germline V gene data show CDR1 as MDHEN and CDR2 as SYDVKM. CDR3 size: 16 residues. Sequenced by immunoSEQ multiplex PCR; TCRdb stores in-frame clones only, minus some. The sample lists about 51,000 clones, more than 70% occurring once. The TCR comes from a middle-aged man with colorectal cancer. The material sequenced was PBMCs. The rearrangement links TRBV28 to TRBJ2-7; no clear D. The chain's CDR3 is CASIPLVRSSVSEQYF. The CDR3 coding sequence is TGTGCCAGCATCCCATTGGTTCGTTCCTCGGTAAGCGAGCAGTACTTC.